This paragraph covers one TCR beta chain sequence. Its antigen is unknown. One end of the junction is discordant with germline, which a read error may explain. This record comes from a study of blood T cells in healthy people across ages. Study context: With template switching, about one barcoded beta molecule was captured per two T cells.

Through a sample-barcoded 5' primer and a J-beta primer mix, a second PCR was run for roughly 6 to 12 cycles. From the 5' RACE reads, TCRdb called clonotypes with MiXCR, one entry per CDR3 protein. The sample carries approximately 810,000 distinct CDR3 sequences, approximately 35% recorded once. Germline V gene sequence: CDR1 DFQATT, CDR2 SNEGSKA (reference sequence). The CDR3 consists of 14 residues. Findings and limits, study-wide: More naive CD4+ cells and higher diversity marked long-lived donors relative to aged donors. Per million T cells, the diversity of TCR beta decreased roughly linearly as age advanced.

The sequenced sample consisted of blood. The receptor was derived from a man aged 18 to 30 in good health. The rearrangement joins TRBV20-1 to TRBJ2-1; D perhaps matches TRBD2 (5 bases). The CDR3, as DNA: TGCAATGCTGCCCCCGATCCTAGCCGGAATGAGCAGTTCTTC. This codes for CNAAPDPSRNEQFF.